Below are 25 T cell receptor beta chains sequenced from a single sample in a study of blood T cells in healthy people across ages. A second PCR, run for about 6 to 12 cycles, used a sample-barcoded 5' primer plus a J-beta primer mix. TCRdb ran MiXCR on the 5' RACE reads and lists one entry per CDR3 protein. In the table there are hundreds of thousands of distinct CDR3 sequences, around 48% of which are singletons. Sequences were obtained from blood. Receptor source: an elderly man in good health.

This chain's CDR3 is CASSPRGAEEKLFF. DNA of the CDR3: TGTGCCAGCAGTCCTAGGGGCGCGGAGGAAAAACTGTTTTTT. This sequence joins TRBV28 and TRBJ1-4, with a weak D call TRBD1 (5 bases). Deletions cut 5 bases from V and 8 bases from J, with 15 bases between. Germline loops: CDR1 MDHEN, CDR2 SYDVKM. The CDR3 is 14 amino acids.

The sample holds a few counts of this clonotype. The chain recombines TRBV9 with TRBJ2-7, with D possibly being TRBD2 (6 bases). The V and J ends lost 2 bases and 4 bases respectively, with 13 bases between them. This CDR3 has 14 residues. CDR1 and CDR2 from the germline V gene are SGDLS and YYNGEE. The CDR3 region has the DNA TGTGCCAGCAGCGTCGCGGGGTTGGGATACGAGCAGTACTTC. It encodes CASSVAGLGYEQYF.

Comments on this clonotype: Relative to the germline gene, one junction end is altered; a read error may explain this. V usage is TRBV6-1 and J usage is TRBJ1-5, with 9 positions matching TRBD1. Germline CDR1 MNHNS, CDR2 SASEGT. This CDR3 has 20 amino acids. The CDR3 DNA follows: TGTGCCAGCAGTACGATACCGGCGGACAGGGGCCCCAATAGCGATCAGCCCCAGCATTTT. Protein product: CASSTIPADRGPNSDQPQHF.

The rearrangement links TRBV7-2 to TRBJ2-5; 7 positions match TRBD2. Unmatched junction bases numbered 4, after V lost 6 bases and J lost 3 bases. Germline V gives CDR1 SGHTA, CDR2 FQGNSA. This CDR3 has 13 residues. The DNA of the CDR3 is TGTGCCAGCAGGGGGGAGGGGAAAGAGACCCAGTACTTC. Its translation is CASRGEGKETQYF.

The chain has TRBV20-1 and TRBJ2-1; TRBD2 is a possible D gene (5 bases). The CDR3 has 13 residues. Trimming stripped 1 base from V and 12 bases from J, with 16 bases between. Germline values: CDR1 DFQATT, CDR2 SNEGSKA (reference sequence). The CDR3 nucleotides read TGCAGTGCTAGAGGGCCCCGGGGTGATGGGCAGTTCTTC. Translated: CSARGPRGDGQFF.

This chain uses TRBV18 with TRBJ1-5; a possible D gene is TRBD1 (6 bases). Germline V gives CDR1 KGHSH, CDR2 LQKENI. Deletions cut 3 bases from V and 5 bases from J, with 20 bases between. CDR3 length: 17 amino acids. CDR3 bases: TGTGCCAGCTCACCCCCGAACCACGACAGGTTCGATCAGCCCCAGCATTTT. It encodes CASSPPNHDRFDQPQHF.

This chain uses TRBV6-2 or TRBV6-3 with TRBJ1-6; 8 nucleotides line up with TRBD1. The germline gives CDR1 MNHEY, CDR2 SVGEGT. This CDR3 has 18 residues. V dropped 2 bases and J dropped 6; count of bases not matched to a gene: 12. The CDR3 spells CASSYDPSGTGVNSPLHF. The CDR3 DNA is TGTGCCAGCAGTTACGACCCCTCCGGGACAGGTGTTAATTCACCCCTCCACTTT.

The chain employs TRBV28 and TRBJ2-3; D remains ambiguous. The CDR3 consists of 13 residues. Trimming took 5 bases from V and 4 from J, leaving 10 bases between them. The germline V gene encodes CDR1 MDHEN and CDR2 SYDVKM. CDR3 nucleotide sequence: TGTGCCAGCAGTGACCCTGGCCCAGATACGCAGTATTTT. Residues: CASSDPGPDTQYF.

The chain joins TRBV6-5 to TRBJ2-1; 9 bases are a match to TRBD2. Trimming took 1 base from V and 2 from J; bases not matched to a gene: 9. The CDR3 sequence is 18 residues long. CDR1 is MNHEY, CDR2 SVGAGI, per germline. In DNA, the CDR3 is TGTGCCAGCAGTTACTTGCCGGGACTAGCAACGACCTACAATGAGCAGTTCTTC. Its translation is CASSYLPGLATTYNEQFF.

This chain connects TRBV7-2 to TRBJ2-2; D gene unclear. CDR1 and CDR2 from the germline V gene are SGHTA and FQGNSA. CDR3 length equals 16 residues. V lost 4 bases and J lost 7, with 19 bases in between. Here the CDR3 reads CASSWPETGLSGELFF. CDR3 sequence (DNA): TGTGCCAGCAGCTGGCCTGAGACCGGGTTAAGCGGGGAGCTGTTTTTT.

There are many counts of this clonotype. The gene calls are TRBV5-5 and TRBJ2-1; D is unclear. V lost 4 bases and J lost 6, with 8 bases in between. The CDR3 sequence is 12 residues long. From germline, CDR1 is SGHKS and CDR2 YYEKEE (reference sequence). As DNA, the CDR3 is TGTGCCAGCAGCCCCAGCGCCAATGAGCAGTTCTTC. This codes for CASSPSANEQFF.

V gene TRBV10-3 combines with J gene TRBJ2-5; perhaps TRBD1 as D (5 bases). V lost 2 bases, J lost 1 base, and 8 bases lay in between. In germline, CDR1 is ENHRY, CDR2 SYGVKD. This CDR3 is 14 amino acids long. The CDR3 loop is CAISERQSQETQYF. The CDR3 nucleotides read TGTGCCATCAGTGAGCGACAGAGCCAAGAGACCCAGTACTTC.

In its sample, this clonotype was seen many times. This CDR3 reads CASSIPGQGAVYF. The CDR3 DNA reads TGTGCCAGCAGTATCCCGGGACAGGGAGCGGTGTACTTC. This chain connects TRBV6-5 to TRBJ2-7; 9 bases line up with TRBD1. This CDR3 has 13 amino acids. J was trimmed by 12 bases and V by 5 bases; bases with no gene match: 11. Germline CDR1 MNHEY, CDR2 SVGAGI.

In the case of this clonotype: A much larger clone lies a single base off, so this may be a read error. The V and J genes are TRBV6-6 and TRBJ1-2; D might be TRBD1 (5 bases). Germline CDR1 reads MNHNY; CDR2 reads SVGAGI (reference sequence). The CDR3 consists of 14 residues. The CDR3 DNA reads TGTACCAGCAGCCGACAGATCCAGGCACATGGCTACACCTTC. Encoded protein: CTSSRQIQAHGYTF.

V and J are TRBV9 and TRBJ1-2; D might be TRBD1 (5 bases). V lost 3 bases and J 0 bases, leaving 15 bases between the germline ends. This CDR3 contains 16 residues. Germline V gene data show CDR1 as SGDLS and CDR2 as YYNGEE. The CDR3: CASSEGLTITNYGYTF. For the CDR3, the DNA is TGTGCCAGCAGCGAGGGGCTTACGATTACTAACTATGGCTACACCTTC.

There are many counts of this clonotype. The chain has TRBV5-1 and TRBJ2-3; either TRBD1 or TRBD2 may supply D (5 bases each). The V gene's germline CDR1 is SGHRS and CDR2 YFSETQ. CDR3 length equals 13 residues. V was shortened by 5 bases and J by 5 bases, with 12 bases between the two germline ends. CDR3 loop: CASRPGSQDTQYF. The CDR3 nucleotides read TGCGCCAGCAGGCCAGGGAGTCAAGATACGCAGTATTTT.

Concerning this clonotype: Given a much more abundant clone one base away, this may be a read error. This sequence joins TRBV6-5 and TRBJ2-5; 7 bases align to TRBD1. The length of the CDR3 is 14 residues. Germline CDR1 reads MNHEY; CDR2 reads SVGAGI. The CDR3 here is CAGRAWDSQETQYF. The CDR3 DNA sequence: TGTGCCGGCAGAGCCTGGGACAGTCAAGAGACCCAGTACTTC.

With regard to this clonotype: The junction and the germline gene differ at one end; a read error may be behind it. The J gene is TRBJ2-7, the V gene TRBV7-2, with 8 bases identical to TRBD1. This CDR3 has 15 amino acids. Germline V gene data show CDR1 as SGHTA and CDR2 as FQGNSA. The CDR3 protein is CVSSLVAGGGYEQYF. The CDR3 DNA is TGTGTCAGCAGCTTAGTTGCAGGGGGCGGCTACGAGCAGTACTTC. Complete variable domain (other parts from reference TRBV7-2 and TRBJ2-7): GAGVSQSPSNKVTEKGKDVELRCDPISGHTALYWYRQSLGQGLEFLIYFQGNSAPDKSGLPSDRFSAERTGGSVSTLTIQRTQQEDSAVYLCVSSLVAGGGYEQYFGPGTRLTVT.

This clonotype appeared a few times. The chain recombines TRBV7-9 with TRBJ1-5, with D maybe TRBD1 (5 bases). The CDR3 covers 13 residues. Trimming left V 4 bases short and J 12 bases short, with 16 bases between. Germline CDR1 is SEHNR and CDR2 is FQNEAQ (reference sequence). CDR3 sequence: CASSYSTDNGQHF. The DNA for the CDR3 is TGTGCCAGCAGCTACTCGACAGACAATGGCCAGCATTTT.

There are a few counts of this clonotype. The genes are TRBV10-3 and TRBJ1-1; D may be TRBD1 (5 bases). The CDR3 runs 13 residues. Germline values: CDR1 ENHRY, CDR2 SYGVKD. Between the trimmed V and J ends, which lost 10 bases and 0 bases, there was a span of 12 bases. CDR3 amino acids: CASRGGMNTEAFF. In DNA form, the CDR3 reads TGTGCCAGCCGCGGGGGAATGAACACTGAAGCTTTCTTT.

The CDR3 protein is CSAPVSGANVLTF. The CDR3 DNA reads as TGCAGCGCCCCGGTTTCAGGGGCCAACGTCCTGACTTTC. The chain has TRBV29-1 and TRBJ2-6; D gene unclear. V was pared by 7 bases and J by 4 bases, with 11 bases between. Germline CDR1 and CDR2: SQVTM and ANQGSEA. This CDR3 contains 13 residues.

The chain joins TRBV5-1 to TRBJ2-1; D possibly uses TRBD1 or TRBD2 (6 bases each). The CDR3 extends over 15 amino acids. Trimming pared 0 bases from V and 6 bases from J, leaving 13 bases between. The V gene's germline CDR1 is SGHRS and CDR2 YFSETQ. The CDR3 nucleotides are TGCGCCAGCAGCTTGGCGGGGGCGCGGAGCAATGAGCAGTTCTTC. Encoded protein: CASSLAGARSNEQFF.

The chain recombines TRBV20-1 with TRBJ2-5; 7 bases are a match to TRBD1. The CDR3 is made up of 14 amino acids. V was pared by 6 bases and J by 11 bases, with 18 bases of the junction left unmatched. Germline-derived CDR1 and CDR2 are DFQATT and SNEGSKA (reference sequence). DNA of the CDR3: TGCAGTGCAACCGAGGGGGCGGTACACAATGAGCAGTACTTC. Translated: CSATEGAVHNEQYF.

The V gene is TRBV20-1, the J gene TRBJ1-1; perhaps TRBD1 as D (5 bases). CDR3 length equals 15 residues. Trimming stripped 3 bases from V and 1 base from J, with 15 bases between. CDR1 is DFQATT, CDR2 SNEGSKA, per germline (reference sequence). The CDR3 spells CSARFPGRPNTEAFF. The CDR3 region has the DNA TGCAGTGCTAGGTTCCCGGGACGCCCGAACACTGAAGCTTTCTTT.

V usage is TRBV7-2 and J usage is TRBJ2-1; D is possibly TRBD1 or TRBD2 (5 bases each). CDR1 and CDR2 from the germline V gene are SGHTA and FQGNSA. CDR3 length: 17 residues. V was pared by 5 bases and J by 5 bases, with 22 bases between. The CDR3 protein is CASSPRSGTNTHNEQFF. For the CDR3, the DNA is TGTGCCAGCAGCCCCCGGTCGGGGACCAACACACACAATGAGCAGTTCTTC.